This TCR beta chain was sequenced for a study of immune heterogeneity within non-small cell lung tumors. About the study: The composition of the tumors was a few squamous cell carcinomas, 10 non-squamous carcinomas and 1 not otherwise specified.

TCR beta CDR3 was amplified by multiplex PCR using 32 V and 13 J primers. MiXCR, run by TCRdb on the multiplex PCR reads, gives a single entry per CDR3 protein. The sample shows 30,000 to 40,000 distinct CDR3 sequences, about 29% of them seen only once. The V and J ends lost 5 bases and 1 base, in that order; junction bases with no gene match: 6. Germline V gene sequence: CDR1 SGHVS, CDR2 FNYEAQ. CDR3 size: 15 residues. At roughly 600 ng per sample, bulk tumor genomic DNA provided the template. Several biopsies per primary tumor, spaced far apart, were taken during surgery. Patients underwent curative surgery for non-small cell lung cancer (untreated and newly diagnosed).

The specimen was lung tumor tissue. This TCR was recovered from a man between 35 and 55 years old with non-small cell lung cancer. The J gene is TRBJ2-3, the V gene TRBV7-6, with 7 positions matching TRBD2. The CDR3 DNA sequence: TGTGCCAGCAGCAACCAGGGAGGGCGCACAGATACGCAGTATTTT. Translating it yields CASSNQGGRTDTQYF.